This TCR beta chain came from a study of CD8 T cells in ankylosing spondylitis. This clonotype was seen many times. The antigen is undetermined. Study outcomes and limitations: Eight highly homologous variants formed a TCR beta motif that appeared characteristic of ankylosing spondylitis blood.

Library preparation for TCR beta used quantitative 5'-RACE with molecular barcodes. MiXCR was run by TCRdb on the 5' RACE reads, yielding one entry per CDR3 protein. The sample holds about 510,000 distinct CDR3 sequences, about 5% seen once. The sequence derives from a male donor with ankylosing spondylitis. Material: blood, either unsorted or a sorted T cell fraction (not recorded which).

The CDR3 spells CSLTEDDGAEQFF. The CDR3 DNA reads TGCAGCTTAACAGAGGACGACGGCGCTGAGCAGTTCTTC. This rearrangement joins TRBV29-1 to TRBJ2-1; D gene ambiguous. Germline lookup yields CDR1 SQVTM and CDR2 ANQGSEA. The germline V and J ends were trimmed by 8 bases and 9 bases, with 20 bases remaining between them. The CDR3 runs to 13 residues.